These T cell receptor beta chains were read from a single sample in a study of early T cells in non-severe SARS-CoV-2 infection. TCRdb fed the 5' RACE reads into MiXCR, producing one record per CDR3 protein. The sample has 30,000 to 40,000 distinct CDR3 sequences, roughly 7.9% seen once. Sequenced here: whole blood, sampled at baseline. The source is an adult who was a healthcare worker with PCR-confirmed SARS-CoV-2 infection or an uninfected control (not recorded which). Each CDR3 is given with its conserved first and last residue.

cdr3_aa: CASRGTGRGQPQHF
v_call: TRBV2
j_call: TRBJ1-5

cdr3_aa: CSARETRQGSEQFF
v_call: TRBV20-1
j_call: TRBJ2-1

cdr3_aa: CASSFPTSTAALYNEQFF
v_call: TRBV28
j_call: TRBJ2-1

cdr3_aa: CASSLRGTGYGYTF
v_call: TRBV12-3/TRBV12-4
j_call: TRBJ1-2

cdr3_aa: CASKLASTDTQYF
v_call: TRBV19
j_call: TRBJ2-3

cdr3_aa: CASSPSDISYEQYF
v_call: TRBV4-3
j_call: TRBJ2-7

cdr3_aa: CASSKDLGIYEQYF
v_call: TRBV11-1
j_call: TRBJ2-7

cdr3_aa: CASSQAGGPYYEQYF
v_call: TRBV3-1
j_call: TRBJ2-7

cdr3_aa: CASSDGSGGPNEQFF
v_call: TRBV6-4
j_call: TRBJ2-1

cdr3_aa: CSAWDRMGTDTQYF
v_call: TRBV29-1
j_call: TRBJ2-3

cdr3_aa: CSVTGANYGYTF
v_call: TRBV29-1
j_call: TRBJ1-2

cdr3_aa: CSATRGPEAFF
v_call: TRBV29-1
j_call: TRBJ1-1

cdr3_aa: CASSLEPGHTDTQYF
v_call: TRBV11-2
j_call: TRBJ2-3

cdr3_aa: CASSLLSPRVTGELFF
v_call: TRBV10-2
j_call: TRBJ2-2

cdr3_aa: CASRPVTGGGPGYGYTF
v_call: TRBV27
j_call: TRBJ1-2

cdr3_aa: CSARDSGGAYQETQYF
v_call: TRBV20-1
j_call: TRBJ2-5

cdr3_aa: CASSPDRTYGYTF
v_call: TRBV6-5
j_call: TRBJ1-2

cdr3_aa: CASSLGPLNQPQHF
v_call: TRBV7-2
j_call: TRBJ1-5

cdr3_aa: CSVRQGGTNTEAFF
v_call: TRBV29-1
j_call: TRBJ1-1

cdr3_aa: CASSLHRRRLGQDTQYF
v_call: TRBV12-3/TRBV12-4
j_call: TRBJ2-3

cdr3_aa: CASSQKGGGASTDTQYF
v_call: TRBV3-1
j_call: TRBJ2-3

cdr3_aa: CASSQEDNYGYTF
v_call: TRBV4-1
j_call: TRBJ1-2

cdr3_aa: CASSLVTGESYEQYF
v_call: TRBV7-2
j_call: TRBJ2-7

cdr3_aa: CSVVAGQGGDTQYF
v_call: TRBV29-1
j_call: TRBJ2-3

cdr3_aa: CASSQFLQADNTIYF
v_call: TRBV3-1
j_call: TRBJ1-3

cdr3_aa: CASSLLVRTGELFF
v_call: TRBV5-6
j_call: TRBJ2-2

cdr3_aa: CASSERGTTTDTQYF
v_call: TRBV2
j_call: TRBJ2-3

cdr3_aa: CASSPTDRGDSNQPQHF
v_call: TRBV27
j_call: TRBJ1-5

cdr3_aa: CASSRTGVSGNTIYF
v_call: TRBV4-1
j_call: TRBJ1-3

cdr3_aa: CASSQGTGKNSPLHF
v_call: TRBV6-5
j_call: TRBJ1-6

cdr3_aa: CSAAQDSNQPQHF
v_call: TRBV20-1
j_call: TRBJ1-5

cdr3_aa: CASSGDKNIQYF
v_call: TRBV12-3/TRBV12-4
j_call: TRBJ2-4

cdr3_aa: CASSLTTGGNQPQHF
v_call: TRBV7-3
j_call: TRBJ1-5

cdr3_aa: CASSLALAGDIYEQYF
v_call: TRBV11-2
j_call: TRBJ2-7

cdr3_aa: CASSLEWTGGGHEQYF
v_call: TRBV7-2
j_call: TRBJ2-7

cdr3_aa: CASSLESGAYNEQFF
v_call: TRBV5-1
j_call: TRBJ2-1

cdr3_aa: CASSSHGSGGNTIYF
v_call: TRBV4-3
j_call: TRBJ1-3

cdr3_aa: CASSQPGQGIYEQYF
v_call: TRBV4-1
j_call: TRBJ2-7

cdr3_aa: CAIGVGGSNEKLFF
v_call: TRBV10-3
j_call: TRBJ1-4

cdr3_aa: CASRADRGVYGYTF
v_call: TRBV2
j_call: TRBJ1-2

cdr3_aa: CASSLGGVTNYGYTF
v_call: TRBV5-5
j_call: TRBJ1-2

cdr3_aa: CASSLDRNSPLHF
v_call: TRBV11-3
j_call: TRBJ1-6

cdr3_aa: CAWSRQGRDGYTF
v_call: TRBV30
j_call: TRBJ1-2

cdr3_aa: CASSIGLENEQFF
v_call: TRBV19
j_call: TRBJ2-1

cdr3_aa: CASSPPGKGGEQYF
v_call: TRBV18
j_call: TRBJ2-7

cdr3_aa: CASSLIKTGSGYTF
v_call: TRBV28
j_call: TRBJ1-2

cdr3_aa: CSVLWVSRGGELFF
v_call: TRBV29-1
j_call: TRBJ2-2

cdr3_aa: CASSLGGGQGRYEQYF
v_call: TRBV7-8
j_call: TRBJ2-7

cdr3_aa: CSAPAWQLLKNTEAFF
v_call: TRBV20-1
j_call: TRBJ1-1

cdr3_aa: CASSLARGTYNEQFF
v_call: TRBV11-2
j_call: TRBJ2-1

cdr3_aa: CASSAGGSGGKQFF
v_call: TRBV9
j_call: TRBJ2-1

cdr3_aa: CASSLVGNSNSPLHF
v_call: TRBV5-1
j_call: TRBJ1-6

cdr3_aa: CASRTSGGDTGELFF
v_call: TRBV6-1
j_call: TRBJ2-2

cdr3_aa: CSAQGSSYEQYF
v_call: TRBV29-1
j_call: TRBJ2-7

cdr3_aa: CATSREGQFYGYTF
v_call: TRBV15
j_call: TRBJ1-2

cdr3_aa: CASSLTGARMNTEAFF
v_call: TRBV11-2
j_call: TRBJ1-1

cdr3_aa: CASGPASKIGELFF
v_call: TRBV7-9
j_call: TRBJ2-2